The 5 T cell receptor beta chains below all came from one sample that was sequenced in a study of PD-1 blockade in classical Hodgkin lymphoma. Repertoires were generated with immunoSEQ multiplex PCR, while TCRdb's copy carries only in-frame clones and drops some. The data show 60,000 to 75,000 clones, about nine tenths seen once. With no exception, relapse followed autologous stem cell transplantation in all patients, and brentuximab vedotin exposure varied. This specimen was peripheral blood mononuclear cells (PBMCs), taken at baseline. The source is a human donor with classical Hodgkin lymphoma.

The rearrangement uses TRBV4-1 and TRBJ1-6, with a weak D call TRBD1 (5 bases). The CDR3 length is 13 residues. From germline, CDR1 is MGHRA and CDR2 YSYEKL. Trimming cost V 4 bases and J 7 bases, with 8 bases left between them. CDR3 protein: CASSPRQNSPLHF. For the CDR3, the DNA is TGCGCCAGCAGCCCCCGACAGAATTCACCCCTCCACTTT.

This chain connects TRBV5-1 to TRBJ1-3; D gene unclear. V was shortened by 0 bases and J by 0 bases, with 4 bases between the two germline ends. Per germline, CDR1 SGHRS and CDR2 YFSETQ. This CDR3 has 14 residues. CDR3 bases: TGCGCCAGCAGCTTGGGGGACTCTGGAAACACCATATATTTT. It specifies CASSLGDSGNTIYF.

The chain employs TRBV5-6 and TRBJ1-5; maybe TRBD1 (6 bases). The V end was cut by 1 base, the J end by 3 bases, with 8 bases between. The germline V gene has CDR1 SGHDT and CDR2 YYEEEE. The CDR3 length is 14 residues. For the CDR3, the DNA is TGTGCCAGCAGCTTGACAGGGAACAATCAGCCCCAGCATTTT. It codes for CASSLTGNNQPQHF.

The rearrangement joins TRBV5-6 to TRBJ2-3; 7 nucleotides match TRBD2. From germline, CDR1 is SGHDT and CDR2 YYEEEE. V lost 2 bases, J lost 6 bases, and 0 bases stayed unmatched. The CDR3 is 12 amino acids. In DNA, the CDR3 is TGTGCCAGCAGCTTCGGGGGGGATACGCAGTATTTT. It translates to CASSFGGDTQYF.

CDR3 region: CASSLHPGTPDSGNTIYF. DNA of the CDR3: TGCGCCAGCAGCCTCCACCCCGGGACTCCAGACTCTGGAAACACCATATATTTT. J is TRBJ1-3 and V is TRBV4-1; tentative D call: TRBD1 (5 bases). The V gene's germline CDR1 is MGHRA and CDR2 YSYEKL. The CDR3 spans 18 residues. Deletions cut 4 bases from V and 0 bases from J, with 19 bases between.